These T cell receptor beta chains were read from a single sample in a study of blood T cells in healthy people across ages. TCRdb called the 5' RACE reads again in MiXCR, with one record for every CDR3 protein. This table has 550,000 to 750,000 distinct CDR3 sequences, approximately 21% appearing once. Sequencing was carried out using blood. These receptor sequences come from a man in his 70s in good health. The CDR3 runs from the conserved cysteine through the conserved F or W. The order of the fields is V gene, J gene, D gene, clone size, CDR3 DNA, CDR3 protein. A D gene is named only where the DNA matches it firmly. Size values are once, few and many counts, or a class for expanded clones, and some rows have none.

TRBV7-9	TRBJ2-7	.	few	TGTGCCAGCAGCTCGCTAGCGACTTACGAGCAGTACTTC	CASSSLATYEQYF
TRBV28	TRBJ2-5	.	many	TGTGCCAGCAGTCGACAGGCGCCTTATGAGACCCAGTACTTC	CASSRQAPYETQYF
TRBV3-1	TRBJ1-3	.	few	TGTGCCAGCAGCCTTCCCCAGGGAAACACCATATATTTT	CASSLPQGNTIYF
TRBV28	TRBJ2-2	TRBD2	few	TGTGCCAGCAGTCTAGCGGGAGGAAGAACCGGGGAGCTGTTTTTT	CASSLAGGRTGELFF
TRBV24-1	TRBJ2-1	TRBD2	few	TGTGCCACCAGTGAGCTAGCGGAAAGCAATGAGCAGTTCTTC	CATSELAESNEQFF
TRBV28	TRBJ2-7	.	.	TGTGCCAGCCAGACCGGGGCCGGTGGTTCCTACGAGCAGTACTTC	CASQTGAGGSYEQYF
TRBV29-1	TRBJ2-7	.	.	TGCAGCGTTGAAGGCCGCAACGAGCAGTACTTC	CSVEGRNEQYF
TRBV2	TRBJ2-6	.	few	TGTGCCAGCAGGGCACAGGGATCCGGGGCCAACGTCCTGACTTTC	CASRAQGSGANVLTF
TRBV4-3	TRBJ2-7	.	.	TGCGCCATCAGCCAAGGAATGACATCCTACGAGCAGTACTTC	CAISQGMTSYEQYF
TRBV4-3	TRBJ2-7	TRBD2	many	TGCGCCAGCAGCCAAGGACTAGCGGCCTCCTACGAGCAGTACTTC	CASSQGLAASYEQYF
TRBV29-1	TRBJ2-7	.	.	TGCAGCGTTTCGACAGGCTCTATCTACGAGCAGTACTTC	CSVSTGSIYEQYF
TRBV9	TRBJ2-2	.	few	TGTGCAAGCAGCGTAGATCCGGGGACTACCGGGGAGCTGTTTTTT	CASSVDPGTTGELFF
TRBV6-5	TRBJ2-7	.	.	TGTGCCAGCAGTTACTCGTCTAGCCGGGGTTACGAGCAGTACTTC	CASSYSSSRGYEQYF
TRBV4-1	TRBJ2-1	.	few	TGCGCCAGCAGCCAAGATGATTACTACAATGAGCAGTTCTTC	CASSQDDYYNEQFF
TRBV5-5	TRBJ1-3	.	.	TGTGGCAGCAGCCGTACAGGGTCCGGAAACACCATATATTTT	CGSSRTGSGNTIYF
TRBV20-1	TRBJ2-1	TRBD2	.	TGCAGTGCTCCAATAGCGGGAGGGCCCTCTTACAATGAGCAGTTCTTC	CSAPIAGGPSYNEQFF
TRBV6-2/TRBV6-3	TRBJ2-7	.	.	TGTGCCAGCAGTTACAAGGCATCCTACGAGCAGTACTTC	CASSYKASYEQYF
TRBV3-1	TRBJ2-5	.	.	TGTGCCAGCAGCTTCTCACTTACGCAAGAGACCCAGTACTTC	CASSFSLTQETQYF
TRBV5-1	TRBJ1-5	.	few	TGCGCCAGCAGCTTGGGAGGGGAAAGCAATCAGCCCCAGCATTTT	CASSLGGESNQPQHF
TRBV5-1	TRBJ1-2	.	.	TGCGCTAGCAGCCCTGACAGGAGGGGTGGCTACACCTTC	CASSPDRRGGYTF
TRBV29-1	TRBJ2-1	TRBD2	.	TGCAGCGTGGAAGGGACTAGCGGGAGTGGCAATGAGCAGTTCTTC	CSVEGTSGSGNEQFF
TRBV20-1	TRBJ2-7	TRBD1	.	TGCAGTGCTAGAGATCGGGACAGAACCTACGAGCAGTACTTC	CSARDRDRTYEQYF
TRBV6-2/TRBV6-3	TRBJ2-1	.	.	TGTGCCACGACCCCGGACAGCGGGTACAATGAGCAGTTCTTC	CATTPDSGYNEQFF
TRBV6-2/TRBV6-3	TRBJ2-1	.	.	TGTGCCAGCAGTTACGTTGCGGGACCGTACTACAATGAGCAGTTCTTC	CASSYVAGPYYNEQFF
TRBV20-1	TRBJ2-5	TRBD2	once	TGCAGTGTTGCGGGAGGGCCGGAGACCCAGTACTTC	CSVAGGPETQYF
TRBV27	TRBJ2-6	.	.	TGTGCCAGCAGTTTAGGGGCGTACCTCTCTGGGGCCAACGTCCTGACTTTC	CASSLGAYLSGANVLTF
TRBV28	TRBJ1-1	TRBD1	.	TGTGCCAGCAGTCCCTACAGGGGTCAGACTGAAGCTTTCTTT	CASSPYRGQTEAFF
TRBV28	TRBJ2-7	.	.	TGTGCCAGCAGTTTTGCTTCGGGAGCAATGGGCTACGAGCAGTACTTC	CASSFASGAMGYEQYF
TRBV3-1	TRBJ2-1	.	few	TGTGCCAGCAGCCAAGATCACATGGTCTACAATGAGCAGTTCTTC	CASSQDHMVYNEQFF
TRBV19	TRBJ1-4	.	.	TGTGCCAGTAGCCCAACAGGGAATGAAAAACTGTTTTTT	CASSPTGNEKLFF
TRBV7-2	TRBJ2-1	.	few	TGTGCCAGCAGCATTGGCAGTTTAGGATACAATGAGCAGTTCTTC	CASSIGSLGYNEQFF
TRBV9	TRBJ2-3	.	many	TGTGCCAGCAGCGTAGGGAGCGTAACCACAGATACGCAGTATTTT	CASSVGSVTTDTQYF
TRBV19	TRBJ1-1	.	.	TGTGCCTCCCATGCGACAGGAGGCACTGAAGCTTTCTTT	CASHATGGTEAFF
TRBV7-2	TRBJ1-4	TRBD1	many	TGTGCCAGCAGCGGCCGGACAGGGAAGACAGGGCTGTTTTTT	CASSGRTGKTGLFF
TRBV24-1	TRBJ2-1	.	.	TGTGCCACCAGTGATCCGACAGGAGCCTACAATGAGCAGTTCTTC	CATSDPTGAYNEQFF
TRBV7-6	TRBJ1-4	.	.	TGTGCCAGCAGCCCGACCGGGACCCCAAGAAAACTGTTTTTT	CASSPTGTPRKLFF
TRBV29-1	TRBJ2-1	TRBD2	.	TGCAGCGACACTAGCGGCCTCGGGGCTGGGCAGTTCTTC	CSDTSGLGAGQFF
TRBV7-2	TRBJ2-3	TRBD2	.	TGTGCCAGCAGCTTAGGAAGCGGGAGCGATACAGATACGCAGTATTTT	CASSLGSGSDTDTQYF
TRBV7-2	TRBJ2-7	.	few	TGTGCCAGCAGCTTTTTTTTGGGAGCCCCCTCCTACGAGCAGTACTTC	CASSFFLGAPSYEQYF
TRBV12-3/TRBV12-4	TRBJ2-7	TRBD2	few	TGTGCCAGCAGTTTCTTCAGCGGGAGTACCTACGAGCAGTACTTC	CASSFFSGSTYEQYF
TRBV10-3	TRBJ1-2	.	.	TGTGCCATCAGTGAGTCATCAGTCTATGGCTACACCTTC	CAISESSVYGYTF
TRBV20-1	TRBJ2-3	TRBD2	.	TGCAGTGCCGCGGGGAGCGGGGCTAGCACAGATACGCAGTATTTT	CSAAGSGASTDTQYF
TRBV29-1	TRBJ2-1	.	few	TGCAGCGTTAATCCCACAGGCTCCTACAATGAGCAGTTCTTC	CSVNPTGSYNEQFF
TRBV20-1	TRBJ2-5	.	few	TGCAGTGCTCGGGACGGGGGGCGCCGAATGTACCAAGAGACCCAGTACTTC	CSARDGGRRMYQETQYF
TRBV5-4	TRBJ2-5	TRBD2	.	TGTGCCAGCAGAAACCACAGCTTAGCGGGGCAAATGGAGTTC	CASRNHSLAGQMEF
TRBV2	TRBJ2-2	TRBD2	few	TGTGCCAGCAGTCGACTAGCGGGGTACCGGGAGCTGTTTTTT	CASSRLAGYRELFF
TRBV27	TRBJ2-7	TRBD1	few	TGTGCCAGCAGCAAAAAGCCGGGACAGGGGAGGTACGAGCAGTACTTC	CASSKKPGQGRYEQYF
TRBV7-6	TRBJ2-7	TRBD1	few	TGTGCCAGCAGCTCATGGACAGGGGGCGAATACGAGCAGTACTTC	CASSSWTGGEYEQYF
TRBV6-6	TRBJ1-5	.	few	TGTGCCAGCAGTAAGGACATCTTCAATCAGCCCCAGCATTTT	CASSKDIFNQPQHF
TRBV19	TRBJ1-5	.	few	TGTGCCAGTACTCAGAGGGAGAATTCGGGAAGCAATCAGCCCCAGCATTTT	CASTQRENSGSNQPQHF
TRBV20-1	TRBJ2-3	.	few	TGCAGTGCAGGGACCGGGAGTGGGGGCACAGATACGCAGTATTTT	CSAGTGSGGTDTQYF
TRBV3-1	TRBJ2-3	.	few	TGTGCCAGCAGCTCCTCCCTTCGCGTAGATACGCAGTATTTT	CASSSSLRVDTQYF
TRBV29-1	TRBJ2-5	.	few	TGCAGCGCTCTGACAGCCCAAGAGACCCATTACTTC	CSALTAQETHYF
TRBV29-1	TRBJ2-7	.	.	TGCAGCGTTGAAGGATACAGGGGGGGTTACGAGCAGTACTTC	CSVEGYRGGYEQYF
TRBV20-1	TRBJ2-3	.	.	TGCAGTGCGATCGACGGGGGCAGCACAGATACGCAGTATTTT	CSAIDGGSTDTQYF
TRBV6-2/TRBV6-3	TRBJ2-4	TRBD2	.	TGTGCCAGCAGTTTCCGGCGGGAGGCCAGTGCTGTGACCAAAAACATTCAGTACTTC	CASSFRREASAVTKNIQYF
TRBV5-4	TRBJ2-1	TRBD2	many	TGTGCCAGCAGCAAAAGCGGGAGCTCTTACAATGAGCAGTTCTTC	CASSKSGSSYNEQFF
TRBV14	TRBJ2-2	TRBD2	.	TGTGCCAGCGCCCGTGGGGGACTAGCGGGACCTCGGAACACCGGGGAGCTGTTTTTT	CASARGGLAGPRNTGELFF
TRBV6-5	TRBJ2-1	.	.	TGTGCCAGCAGTTTCTTGGGGTTGGATGAGCAGTTCTTC	CASSFLGLDEQFF
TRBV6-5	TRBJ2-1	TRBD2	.	TGTGCCAGTTCCGCGGGAGGTAACAATGAGCAGTTCTTC	CASSAGGNNEQFF